This T cell receptor beta chain was recorded in a study of blood T cell repertoires in COVID-19. Looking at the study overall: Collection of acute and convalescent COVID-19 samples took place in the United States, Italy and Spain.

Seattle's enrolled individuals joined amid active infection and were then monitored longitudinally. Germline V gene lookup returns CDR1 SQVTM and CDR2 ANQGSEA. The V gene lost 3 bases and the J gene lost 5 bases, with 10 bases spanning the gap. The CDR3 has 12 residues. Original processing notes: Counts of nucleated cells, estimated from reference gene primer amplification, were obtained. Sequencing was performed with immunoSEQ multiplex PCR; in TCRdb, only in-frame clones are kept and a portion is missing. That table is the source of V, J and clone size, and D and trimming were worked out from the DNA. The sample has about 69,000 clones, 70% to 90% seen once.

Input material: peripheral blood. The receptor's source is a man aged 35 to 55 with COVID-19, enrolled during active disease. The chain couples TRBV29-1 to TRBJ2-5; D ambiguous. The CDR3 DNA reads as TGCAGCGTTGATTCCGGCAGGGAGACCCAGTACTTC. It codes for CSVDSGRETQYF.